These 9 T cell receptor beta chains originate from one sample sequenced in a study of T cell responses to AZD1222 COVID-19 vaccine. The assay was immunoSEQ multiplex PCR, and TCRdb's table has in-frame clones only and misses some. The sample consists of tens of thousands of clones, under 95% of them appearing once. Source: peripheral blood, taken on day 0 of AZD1222 vaccination. These receptors were taken from an adult in good health.

This chain joins TRBV7-8 and TRBJ1-5; perhaps TRBD1 as D (5 bases). Deletions cut 1 base from V and 5 bases from J, with 12 bases between. The germline CDR1 and CDR2 sequences are SGHVS and FQNEAQ. This CDR3 has 15 residues. The CDR3, as DNA: TGTGCCAGCAGCTTAGAGGACACAAATCATCAGCCCCAGCATTTT. Encoded protein: CASSLEDTNHQPQHF. The whole variable domain, filled in from reference TRBV7-8 and TRBJ1-5, reads GAGVSQSPRYKVAKRGQDVALRCDPISGHVSLFWYQQALGQGPEFLTYFQNEAQLDKSGLPSDRFFAERPEGSVSTLKIQRTQQEDSAVYLCASSLEDTNHQPQHFGDGTRLSIL.

The chain recombines TRBV6-5 with TRBJ2-7; D is ambiguous. This CDR3 is built from 15 residues. The V gene lost 0 bases and the J gene lost 0 bases, with 9 bases spanning the gap. The germline V gene encodes CDR1 MNHEY and CDR2 SVGAGI. The DNA of the CDR3 is TGTGCCAGCAGTTACTCGAAAGTCAGCTCCTACGAGCAGTACTTC. It codes for CASSYSKVSSYEQYF.

V is TRBV7-2 and J is TRBJ2-7; 9 positions match TRBD1. This CDR3 spans 16 amino acids. The germline CDR1 and CDR2 sequences are SGHTA and FQGNSA. After removal of 0 bases from V and 4 bases from J, the junction contained 7 bases not matched to a gene. The CDR3 nucleotides are TGTGCCAGCAGCTTAGCGCACGGGACAGGGTATTACGAGCAGTACTTC. This gives the protein CASSLAHGTGYYEQYF.

The chain uses TRBV2 and TRBJ2-1; unclear D gene. Germline V gene sequence: CDR1 SNHLY, CDR2 FYNNEI. CDR3 length: 13 residues. The germline V and J ends were trimmed by 4 bases and 9 bases, with 13 bases remaining between them. The CDR3, as DNA: TGTGCCAGCAGTGCCGGCCAACGAAGTGAGCAGTTCTTC. The encoded protein is CASSAGQRSEQFF.

The genes are TRBV25-1 and TRBJ2-3; tentative D call: TRBD1 (6 bases). Germline values: CDR1 MGHDK, CDR2 SYGVNS. This CDR3 is 14 amino acids long. V was pared by 4 bases and J by 8 bases, with 16 bases between. The CDR3 DNA reads as TGTGCCAGCAGTGTCTTAGGACAGACTTTTACGCAGTATTTT. Protein sequence: CASSVLGQTFTQYF.

This sequence joins TRBV4-2 and TRBJ2-1; D is possibly TRBD1 (5 bases). The CDR3 is made up of 15 amino acids. Trimming stripped 0 bases from V and 4 bases from J, with 10 bases between. CDR1 LGHNA and CDR2 YNFKEQ come from the germline V gene. CDR3 sequence (DNA): TGTGCCAGCAGCCAAGATCTAGGGGAATACAATGAGCAGTTCTTC. It is translated as CASSQDLGEYNEQFF.

This clone was seen just once. The rearrangement uses TRBV28 and TRBJ1-4, with D maybe TRBD1 (5 bases). CDR1 MDHEN and CDR2 SYDVKM come from the germline V gene. The CDR3 is made up of 12 amino acids. V lost 8 bases and J 7 bases, leaving 11 bases between the germline ends. Written as DNA, the CDR3 is TGTGCCAGCGGCCCCGGGGCTGAAAAACTGTTTTTT. Translating gives CASGPGAEKLFF.

This chain uses TRBV11-2 with TRBJ2-1, with TRBD2 matching 8 bases. From germline, CDR1 is SGHAT and CDR2 FQNNGV. This CDR3 comprises 17 residues. Trimming at V came to 1 base and at J to 0 bases, leaving 5 bases not matched to a gene. CDR3 nucleotide sequence: TGTGCCAGCAGCTTAGGAGTTGCGGGGGGCTCCTACAATGAGCAGTTCTTC. This translates into CASSLGVAGGSYNEQFF.

DNA for the CDR3: TGTGCCAGCGGCCCTCCTGAGTCGCCCCTCCACTTT. Encoded protein: CASGPPESPLHF. The V and J genes are TRBV7-2 and TRBJ1-6; D gene ambiguous. The germline V gene encodes CDR1 SGHTA and CDR2 FQGNSA. Deletions cut 8 bases from V and 13 bases from J, with 15 bases between. The CDR3 is made up of 12 amino acids.